This paragraph reports one TCR beta chain. The antigen remains undetermined. The CDR3 is made up of 14 amino acids. In germline, CDR1 is SEHNR, CDR2 FQNEAQ (reference sequence). The V end lost 2 bases, the J end lost 13 bases, and 20 bases lay between the germline ends. TCRdb reassembled clones from the PCR reads with MiXCR. Among 5,500 to 8,000 clones listed, about 33% were seen once. The data originate from a study of metastatic and nonmetastatic thyroid tumors. Across the whole study: From malignant and benign thyroid patients, repertoires in blood and in tumor or nodule tissue were compared. Study findings and constraints: In both blood and tumor samples, TCR beta diversity was reported significantly higher for malignant than benign nodules.

Before thyroid surgery, none of the patients had received any treatment. The receptor's source is a female donor with papillary thyroid cancer or a benign thyroid nodule (not recorded which). Some clones in this sample may be carry-over from other donors' samples. Material for sequencing was adjacent normal tissue. The chain combines TRBV7-9 with TRBJ1-2; D gene uncertain. The CDR3 sequence is CASSLPSGNYRCTF. CDR3 in DNA: TGTGCCAGCAGCTTACCGAGTGGGAACTATCGCTGCACCTTC.